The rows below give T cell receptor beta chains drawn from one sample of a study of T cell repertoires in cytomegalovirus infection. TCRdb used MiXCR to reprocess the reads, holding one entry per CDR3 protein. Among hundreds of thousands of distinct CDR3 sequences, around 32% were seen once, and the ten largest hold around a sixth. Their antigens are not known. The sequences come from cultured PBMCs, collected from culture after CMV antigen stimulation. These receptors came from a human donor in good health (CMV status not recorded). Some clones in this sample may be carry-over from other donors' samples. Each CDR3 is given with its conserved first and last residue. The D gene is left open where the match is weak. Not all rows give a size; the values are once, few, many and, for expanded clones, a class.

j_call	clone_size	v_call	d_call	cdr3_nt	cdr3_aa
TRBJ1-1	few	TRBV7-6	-	TGTGCCAGCAGCTTACTGCAGGGAGTCAACACTGAAGCTTTCTTT	CASSLLQGVNTEAFF
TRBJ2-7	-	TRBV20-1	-	TGCAGTGCGCAGAGGTTCAGACGGTCCTACGAGCAGTACTTC	CSAQRFRRSYEQYF
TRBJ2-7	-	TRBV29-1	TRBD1	TGCAGCGCCACCGGGACAGGGGAGGGAGAGCAGTACTTC	CSATGTGEGEQYF
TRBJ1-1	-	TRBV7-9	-	TGTGCCAGCAGCTTAGCCGTCTTTTGGGACCAGACTGAAGCTTTCTTT	CASSLAVFWDQTEAFF
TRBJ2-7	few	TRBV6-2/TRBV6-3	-	TGTGCCAGCAGAGGACAAGCCTACGAGCAGTACTTC	CASRGQAYEQYF
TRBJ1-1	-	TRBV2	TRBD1	TGTGCCCGCCAGGGACAGGGGGTGAACACTGAAGCTTTCTTT	CARQGQGVNTEAFF
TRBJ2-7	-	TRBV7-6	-	TGTGCCAGCAGCCCCCGGGACTTTGCGAGCTCCGAGCAGTACTTC	CASSPRDFASSEQYF
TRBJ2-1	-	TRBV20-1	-	TGCAGTGCTACGGAGCGGGCGTCCTACAATGAGCAGTTCTTC	CSATERASYNEQFF
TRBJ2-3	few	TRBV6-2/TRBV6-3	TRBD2	TGTGCCAGCAGACTAGCGGGCCCAGATACGCAGTATTTT	CASRLAGPDTQYF
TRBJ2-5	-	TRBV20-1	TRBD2	TGCAGTGCTAGGGATAGACTAGCGAGCCAAGAGACCCAGTACTTC	CSARDRLASQETQYF
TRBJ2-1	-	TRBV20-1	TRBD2	TGCAGTGCCGCTCGGGGACTAGGTTACCAGTTCTTC	CSAARGLGYQFF
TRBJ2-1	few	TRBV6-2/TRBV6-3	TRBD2	TGTGCCAGCAGTTACCTAGCGGGGGTGAATGAGCAGTTCTTC	CASSYLAGVNEQFF
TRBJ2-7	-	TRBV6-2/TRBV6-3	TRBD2	TGTGCCAGCAGTTACTCGACGCGGGAGTTCTACGAGCAGTACTTC	CASSYSTREFYEQYF
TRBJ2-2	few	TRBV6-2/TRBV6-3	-	TGTGCCAGCAGTTCGAGGCCTAGCTCGGACACCGGGGAGCTGTTTTTT	CASSSRPSSDTGELFF
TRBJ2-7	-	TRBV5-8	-	TGTGCCAGCAGCTTTAGGTACAGGGACCACGAGCAGTACTTC	CASSFRYRDHEQYF
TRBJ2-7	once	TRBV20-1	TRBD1	TGCAGTGCTAAGGGCCGGACAGGGGCCAAATACTACGAGCAGTACTTC	CSAKGRTGAKYYEQYF
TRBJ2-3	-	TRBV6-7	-	TGTGCCAGCAGTTACTCGAGTCAGGAGGGCGTACCGGATACGCAGTATTTT	CASSYSSQEGVPDTQYF
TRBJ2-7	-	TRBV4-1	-	TGTGCCAGCAGCCAAGAGGAAAGGTCCGTCCCCTACGAGCAGTACTTC	CASSQEERSVPYEQYF
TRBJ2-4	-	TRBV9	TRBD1	TGTGCCAGCAGCGTAGGGGGACAGGGATCAAACATTCAGTACTTC	CASSVGGQGSNIQYF
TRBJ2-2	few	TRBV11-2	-	TGTGCCAGCACACCTCTTACTCCCCGGGGGGAGCTGTTTTTT	CASTPLTPRGELFF
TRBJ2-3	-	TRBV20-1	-	TGCAGTGCTATCCCTTTGCGGGTTAGCACAGATACGCAGTATTTT	CSAIPLRVSTDTQYF
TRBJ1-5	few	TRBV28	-	TGTGCCAGCAGTTTATTGGGGCCTTATAGCAATCAGCCCCAGCATTTT	CASSLLGPYSNQPQHF
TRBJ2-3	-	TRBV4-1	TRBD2	TGCGCCAGCAGGCAGCGGGGGGTCACAGATACGCAGTATTTT	CASRQRGVTDTQYF
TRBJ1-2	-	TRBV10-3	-	TGTGCCATCAGTGACGGGGCCACGGGTGGCTACACCTTC	CAISDGATGGYTF
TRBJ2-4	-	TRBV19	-	TGTGCCAGTAACCCCCGGGGTCGGAACATTCAGTACTTC	CASNPRGRNIQYF
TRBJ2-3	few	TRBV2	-	TGTGCCAGCATCCGGACCAGCGGGCTTAGCACAGATACGCAGTATTTT	CASIRTSGLSTDTQYF
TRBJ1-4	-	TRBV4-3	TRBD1	TGCGCCAGCAGCCAGGAAATTACAGGGGATAATGAAAAACTGTTTTTT	CASSQEITGDNEKLFF
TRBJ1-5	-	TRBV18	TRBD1	TGTGCCAGCTCACCTCGCCGGGACAGGGGGAATCAGCCCCAGCATTTT	CASSPRRDRGNQPQHF
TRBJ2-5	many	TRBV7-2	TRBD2	TGTGCCAGCAGCTTGCGGGCGGGAGGGGAGACCCAGTACTTC	CASSLRAGGETQYF
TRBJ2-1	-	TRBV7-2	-	TGTGCCAGCTGGACCTCCTACAATGAGCAGTTCTTC	CASWTSYNEQFF
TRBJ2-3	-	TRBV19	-	TGTGCCAGCGGGAGTCTTCCACTCACAGATACGCAGTATTTT	CASGSLPLTDTQYF
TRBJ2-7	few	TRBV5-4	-	TGTGCCAGCAGCCCAGAAGCAACCCTCTACGAGCAGTACTTC	CASSPEATLYEQYF
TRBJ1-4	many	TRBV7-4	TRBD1	TGTGCCAGCAGCTTGAGACAGGGTTATAAAAAACTGTTTTTT	CASSLRQGYKKLFF
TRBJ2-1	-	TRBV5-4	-	TGTGCCAGCAGCTTTGGTAGGGGGGGCCTAAGTAGAAATGAGCAGTTCTTC	CASSFGRGGLSRNEQFF
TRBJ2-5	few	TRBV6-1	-	TGTGCCAGCAGTGAGGGAAGGAAGACCCAAGAGACCCAGTACTTC	CASSEGRKTQETQYF
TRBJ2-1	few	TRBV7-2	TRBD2	TGTGCCAGCAGCTTAGCACTAGCGGGAGACAATGAGCAGTTCTTC	CASSLALAGDNEQFF
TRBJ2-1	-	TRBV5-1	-	TGCGCCAGCAGCTTGGCGGCTAGTGGAGACAATGAGCAGTTCTTC	CASSLAASGDNEQFF
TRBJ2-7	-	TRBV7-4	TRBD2	TGTGCCAGCAGCGAAGGGACTATCACCTACGAGCAGTACTTC	CASSEGTITYEQYF
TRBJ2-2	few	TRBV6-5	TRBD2	TGTGCCAGCAGTTACTCGACAAGGCTAGCGGGAGTTGTTAGCACCGGGGAGCTGTTTTTT	CASSYSTRLAGVVSTGELFF
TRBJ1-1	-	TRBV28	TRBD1	TGTGCCAGCAGTTTCAGGGGGCGCGACGGCACTGAAGCTTTCTTT	CASSFRGRDGTEAFF
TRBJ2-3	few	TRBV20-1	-	TGCAGTGCCCCGGGGAGATCAGATACGCAGTATTTT	CSAPGRSDTQYF
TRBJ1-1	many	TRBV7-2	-	TGTGCCAGCAGACGAGGGGCAGGGAACACTGAAGCTTTCTTT	CASRRGAGNTEAFF
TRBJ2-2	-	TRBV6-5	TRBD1	TGTGCCAGCCTGAGGACAGGGGCGGGCGGGGAGCTGTTTTTT	CASLRTGAGGELFF